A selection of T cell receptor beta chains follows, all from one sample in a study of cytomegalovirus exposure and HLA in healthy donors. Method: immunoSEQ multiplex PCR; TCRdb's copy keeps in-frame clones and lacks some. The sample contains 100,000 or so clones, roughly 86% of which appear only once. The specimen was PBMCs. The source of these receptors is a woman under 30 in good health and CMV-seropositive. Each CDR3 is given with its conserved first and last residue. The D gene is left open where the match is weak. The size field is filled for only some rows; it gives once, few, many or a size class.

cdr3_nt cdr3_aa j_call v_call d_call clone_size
TGTGCCATCAGCAGAGCGGAAACAGATACGCAGTATTTT CAISRAETDTQYF TRBJ2-3 TRBV10-3 NA NA
TGTGCCAGCATAGCCACAGGGGATGAGCAGTTCTTC CASIATGDEQFF TRBJ2-1 TRBV28 TRBD1 NA
TGTGCCAGCAGGGGACACGACAACACTGAAGCTTTCTTT CASRGHDNTEAFF TRBJ1-1 TRBV28 NA NA
TGCGCCAGCAGCAATAAGGACAGGTGGAGTGATGGCTACACCTTC CASSNKDRWSDGYTF TRBJ1-2 TRBV5-1 TRBD1 NA
TGTGCCAGCAGCTTTCTAGATACGCAGTATTTT CASSFLDTQYF TRBJ2-3 TRBV5-6 NA once
TGCAGCGTTTCTCCGGACCTCGACCCGGGACATAGAGGGTTC CSVSPDLDPGHRGF TRBJ2-7 TRBV29-1 NA NA
TGCGCCAGCAGCATTGGGACTAGCGGGAGTAGTTCGGCGAACACCGGGGAGCTGTTTTTT CASSIGTSGSSSANTGELFF TRBJ2-2 TRBV5-1 TRBD2 NA
TGTGCCAGCAGCTCCGACTATACCGGGGAGCTGTTTTTT CASSSDYTGELFF TRBJ2-2 TRBV7-7 NA NA
TGTGCCAGTAGTATACTGGACAGGGAGCGTGGCTACACCTTC CASSILDRERGYTF TRBJ1-2 TRBV19 TRBD1 NA
TGTGCCAGCAGCGGCCGGGGGGCCACAGATACGCAGTATTTT CASSGRGATDTQYF TRBJ2-3 TRBV5-6 NA NA
TGTGCCAGCAGTTCTAGCGGGAGCTACGAGCAGTACTTC CASSSSGSYEQYF TRBJ2-7 TRBV6-5 TRBD2 NA
TGTGCCAGCAATGCAGACAGGGTTATTTCACCCCTCCACTTT CASNADRVISPLHF TRBJ1-6 TRBV7-8 TRBD1 NA
TGTGCCAGCAGTGACTCGACTAGCGGGGGGGATGGTGAGCAGTTCTTC CASSDSTSGGDGEQFF TRBJ2-1 TRBV6-4 TRBD2 NA
TGTGCCAGCAGCTTAGACGAGGCAGGGGCCACTGAAGCTTTCTTT CASSLDEAGATEAFF TRBJ1-1 TRBV7-8 NA NA
TGTGCCAGCAGCGTAGGCAGGGCATACGGCTACACCTTC CASSVGRAYGYTF TRBJ1-2 TRBV9 NA NA
TGCGCCAGCAGAAGTAGCGGGGGCAATGAGCAGTTCTTC CASRSSGGNEQFF TRBJ2-1 TRBV5-1 TRBD2 NA
TGCGCCAGCAGCTTGGACCGGCCGAGGAATGAAAAACTGTTTTTT CASSLDRPRNEKLFF TRBJ1-4 TRBV5-1 NA NA
TGTGCCAGCAGTGATCCGGCGCAGGGGTCGAGCTCCTACGAGCAGTACTTC CASSDPAQGSSSYEQYF TRBJ2-7 TRBV25-1 NA NA
TGTGCCAGCAGCTTAGGGGTGCGGGGGAATGAGCAGTTCTTC CASSLGVRGNEQFF TRBJ2-1 TRBV7-6 TRBD2 NA
TGTGCCAGCAGTGAAAGCGGGGGCAATCAGCCCCAGCATTTT CASSESGGNQPQHF TRBJ1-5 TRBV6-1 NA NA
TGTGCCAGCAGTGTTCTCTATCGCGCTGAAGCTTTCTTT CASSVLYRAEAFF TRBJ1-1 TRBV6-1 NA NA
TGCGCCAGCAGCATAACCGCGGGATACGAGCAGTACTTC CASSITAGYEQYF TRBJ2-7 TRBV5-1 NA NA